This T cell receptor beta chain was captured by sequencing in a study of blood T cell repertoires in COVID-19. In the study overall: Samples of COVID-19 (acute and convalescent) were obtained from the United States, Italy and Spain. Nucleic acid was either cDNA or gDNA, and it came from T cells, B-cell-depleted T cells, or PBMCs.

TCRdb's table, derived via immunoSEQ multiplex PCR, lists solely in-frame clones and lacks some. The sample contains approximately 150,000 clones, around 83% of which appear only once. Trimming took 0 bases from V and 5 from J; bases not matched to a gene: 5. The germline CDR1 and CDR2 sequences are SEHNR and FQNEAQ (reference sequence). This CDR3 spans 16 amino acids. The material sequenced was peripheral blood. This receptor was obtained from a human donor with acute or convalescent COVID-19. The donor label of this sample is uncertain. The V gene is TRBV7-9, the J gene TRBJ2-3, with 10 bases fitting TRBD2. CDR3 loop: CASSLALAGEVDTQYF. CDR3 nucleotides: TGTGCCAGCAGCTTAGCGCTAGCGGGAGAGGTAGATACGCAGTATTTT.